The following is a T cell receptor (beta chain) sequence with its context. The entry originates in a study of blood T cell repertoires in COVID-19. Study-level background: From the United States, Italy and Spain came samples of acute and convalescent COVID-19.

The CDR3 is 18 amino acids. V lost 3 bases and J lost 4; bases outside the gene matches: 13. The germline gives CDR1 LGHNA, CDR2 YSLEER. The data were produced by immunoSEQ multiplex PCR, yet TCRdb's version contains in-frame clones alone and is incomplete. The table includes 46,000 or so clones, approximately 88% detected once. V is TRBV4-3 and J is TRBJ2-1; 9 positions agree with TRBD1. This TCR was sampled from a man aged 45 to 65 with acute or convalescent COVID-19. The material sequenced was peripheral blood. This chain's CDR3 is CASSQGTGGFTRYNEQFF. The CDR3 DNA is TGCGCCAGCAGCCAGGGTACAGGGGGCTTTACCCGGTACAATGAGCAGTTCTTC.